These T cell receptor beta chains were read from a single sample in a study of blood T cell repertoires in COVID-19. This table comes from immunoSEQ multiplex PCR, and its TCRdb copy is limited to in-frame clones, with some not included. The data contain more than 250,000 clones, approximately 85% of them singletons. The sequenced sample consisted of peripheral blood. These receptor sequences come from a man aged 45-65 years with active or convalescent COVID-19. CDR3s include the opening cysteine and the closing phenylalanine or tryptophan. The D gene is left open where the match is weak. Rows give clone size only sometimes, using once, few, many, or a class for an expanded clone.

TRBJ2-1 | NA | TRBD2 | TRBV5-1 | CASRRTGTSGRDEQFF | TGCGCCAGCAGACGCACCGGGACTAGCGGGAGGGATGAGCAGTTCTTC
TRBJ2-7 | NA | NA | TRBV27 | CASSAGTGNTFYEQYF | TGTGCCAGCAGCGCCGGGACTGGAAACACCTTCTACGAGCAGTACTTC
TRBJ2-1 | NA | NA | TRBV5-6 | CASSPRRFNNEQFF | TGTGCCAGCAGCCCCCGGCGGTTTAACAATGAGCAGTTCTTC
TRBJ2-2 | NA | NA | TRBV5-5 | CASSVRTGTGELFF | TGTGCCAGCAGCGTCCGAACGGGCACCGGGGAGCTGTTTTTT
TRBJ1-2 | NA | TRBD1 | TRBV5-1 | CASSLVDRGYGYTF | TGCGCCAGCAGCTTGGTGGACAGGGGCTATGGCTACACCTTC
TRBJ2-3 | NA | TRBD1 | TRBV5-1 | CASSTGTGNTDTQYF | TGCGCCAGCAGCACCGGGACAGGGAACACAGATACGCAGTATTTT
TRBJ2-3 | NA | NA | TRBV29-1 | CSVGWQGLKSDTQYF | TGCAGCGTTGGGTGGCAGGGGTTGAAGTCAGATACGCAGTATTTT
TRBJ1-1 | NA | NA | TRBV5-5 | CASSLITQVTEAFF | TGTGCCAGCAGCTTGATAACTCAGGTCACTGAAGCTTTCTTT
TRBJ2-2 | NA | TRBD1 | TRBV30 | CAWGTGDTGELFF | TGTGCCTGGGGGACAGGGGACACCGGGGAGCTGTTTTTT
TRBJ1-1 | NA | NA | TRBV6-5 | CASSSDSYPEAFF | TGTGCCAGCAGTTCCGACAGCTACCCTGAAGCTTTCTTT
TRBJ2-2 | once | TRBD1 | TRBV30 | CAWLTGTGGIGELFF | TGTGCCTGGTTAACCGGGACAGGGGGCATCGGGGAGCTGTTTTTT
TRBJ2-1 | NA | NA | TRBV3-1/TRBV3-2 | CASSRFRGYNEQFF | TGTGCCAGCAGCCGGTTTAGGGGGTACAATGAGCAGTTCTTC
TRBJ2-7 | NA | TRBD1 | TRBV5-5 | CASSSSTGTVYEQYF | TGTGCCAGCAGCTCCTCTACCGGGACAGTCTACGAGCAGTACTTC
TRBJ2-3 | NA | TRBD2 | TRBV5-1 | CASSLGVAGRLSTDTQYF | TGCGCCAGCAGCTTGGGGGTAGCGGGAAGACTGAGCACAGATACGCAGTATTTT
TRBJ1-3 | NA | NA | TRBV10-3 | CAISERDRKGNTIYF | TGTGCCATCAGTGAGAGAGACAGGAAAGGAAACACCATATATTTT
TRBJ1-1 | NA | NA | TRBV12-3/TRBV12-4 | CASSFDTRKAFF | TGTGCCAGCAGTTTTGACACCCGGAAAGCTTTCTTT
TRBJ1-2 | NA | TRBD1 | TRBV28 | CASSLRQGVQGYTF | TGTGCCAGCAGTCTCCGACAGGGGGTTCAGGGCTACACCTTC
TRBJ1-2 | NA | NA | TRBV4-3 | CASSQVQAIGGYTF | TGCGCCAGCAGCCAAGTACAGGCTATAGGGGGCTACACCTTC
TRBJ2-3 | NA | NA | TRBV29-1 | CSVIRTGTATDTQYF | TGCAGCGTAATACGCACAGGGACGGCGACAGATACGCAGTATTTT
TRBJ1-2 | NA | TRBD1 | TRBV30 | CAWSLGNRGLRGGYTF | TGTGCCTGGAGCCTCGGAAACAGGGGACTGAGAGGTGGCTACACCTTC
TRBJ2-7 | few | NA | TRBV23-1 | CASSPVPRYEQYF | TGCGCCAGCAGTCCCGTCCCTCGCTACGAGCAGTACTTC
TRBJ1-2 | NA | NA | TRBV30 | CAWSVKGPGGYTF | TGTGCCTGGAGTGTCAAGGGGCCAGGAGGCTACACCTTC
TRBJ1-4 | NA | NA | TRBV27 | CASSLVRTDEKLFF | TGTGCCAGCAGTTTGGTAAGGACAGATGAAAAACTGTTTTTT
TRBJ2-2 | NA | NA | TRBV19 | CASSIRALPGAGELFF | TGTGCCAGTAGTATCCGGGCCCTCCCGGGAGCCGGGGAGCTGTTTTTT
TRBJ2-7 | few | TRBD1 | TRBV28 | CASSFSVGTASYEQYF | TGTGCCAGCAGTTTTAGCGTTGGGACAGCCAGCTACGAGCAGTACTTC
TRBJ1-1 | NA | NA | TRBV27 | CASSPLGGAKEAFF | TGTGCCAGCAGTCCCCTGGGGGGGGCAAAGGAAGCTTTCTTT
TRBJ2-7 | NA | TRBD1 | TRBV14 | CASSQDAGGTGDF | TGTGCCAGCAGCCAAGACGCCGGCGGGACAGGGGATTTC
TRBJ2-1 | NA | TRBD2 | TRBV6-1 | CASSEATSGSFYNEQFF | TGTGCCAGCAGTGAAGCCACTAGCGGGAGTTTCTACAATGAGCAGTTCTTC
TRBJ1-1 | NA | NA | TRBV29-1 | CSVDLPEGAFF | TGCAGCGTTGATTTGCCTGAGGGAGCTTTCTTT
TRBJ1-2 | NA | TRBD1 | TRBV6-5 | CASSYSKGQGQVGYTF | TGTGCCAGCAGTTACTCGAAGGGACAGGGGCAGGTTGGCTACACCTTC
TRBJ1-5 | NA | TRBD1 | TRBV6-6 | CASRDGQGNYQPQHF | TGTGCCAGCAGGGACGGACAGGGAAACTATCAGCCCCAGCATTTT
TRBJ2-1 | NA | NA | TRBV5-1 | CASSLGAEYYNEQFF | TGCGCCAGCAGCTTGGGTGCGGAGTACTACAATGAGCAGTTCTTC
TRBJ2-7 | NA | NA | TRBV7-8 | CASSLVRGRDEQYF | TGTGCCAGCAGCTTAGTCAGGGGACGCGACGAGCAGTACTTC
TRBJ1-6 | NA | TRBD1 | TRBV13 | CASSSRGQGGSPLHF | TGTGCCAGCAGCTCCCGGGGACAGGGTGGTTCACCCCTCCACTTT
TRBJ2-3 | NA | TRBD2 | TRBV27 | CASSSAPTSGSIDTQYF | TGTGCCAGCAGTTCCGCCCCGACTAGCGGGAGTATAGATACGCAGTATTTT
TRBJ2-5 | NA | NA | TRBV9 | CASSVDAETQYF | TGTGCCAGCAGCGTAGACGCGGAGACCCAGTACTTC
TRBJ2-2 | NA | NA | TRBV23-1 | CASLLQEARIERIGELFF | TGCGCCAGCCTCCTTCAAGAAGCCCGCATTGAGCGAATCGGGGAGCTGTTTTTT
TRBJ2-5 | NA | NA | TRBV10-2 | CASSPVGVQETQYF | TGCGCCAGCAGCCCCGTAGGGGTCCAAGAGACCCAGTACTTC
TRBJ2-3 | NA | TRBD2 | TRBV9 | CASSGLAETQYF | TGTGCCAGCAGCGGACTAGCGGAAACGCAGTATTTT
TRBJ1-3 | NA | NA | TRBV10-3 | CAISEAGLGNTIYF | TGTGCCATCAGTGAGGCAGGGCTAGGAAACACCATATATTTT